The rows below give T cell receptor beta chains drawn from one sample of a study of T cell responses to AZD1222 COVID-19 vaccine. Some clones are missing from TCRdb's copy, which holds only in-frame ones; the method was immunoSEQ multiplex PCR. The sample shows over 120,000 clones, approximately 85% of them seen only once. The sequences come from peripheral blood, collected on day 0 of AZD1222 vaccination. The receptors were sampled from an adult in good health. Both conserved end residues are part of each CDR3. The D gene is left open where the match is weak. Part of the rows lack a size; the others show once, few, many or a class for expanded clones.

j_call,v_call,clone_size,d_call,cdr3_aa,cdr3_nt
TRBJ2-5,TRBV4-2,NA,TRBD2,CASSPIGGGKETQYF,TGTGCCAGCAGCCCCATCGGGGGGGGTAAAGAGACCCAGTACTTC
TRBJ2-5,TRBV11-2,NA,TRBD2,CASSPRLAGQETQYF,TGTGCCAGCAGCCCTCGGTTAGCGGGGCAAGAGACCCAGTACTTC
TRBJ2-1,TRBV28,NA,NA,CASTEFQGLSSYNEQFF,TGTGCCAGCACCGAATTCCAGGGCTTGAGCTCCTACAATGAGCAGTTCTTC
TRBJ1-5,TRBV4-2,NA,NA,CASSQPSPGTGDQPQHF,TGTGCCAGCAGCCAACCTTCTCCAGGGACCGGAGATCAGCCCCAGCATTTT
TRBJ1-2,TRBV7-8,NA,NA,CASSYLGVLYGYTF,TGTGCCAGCAGCTACTTAGGTGTACTCTATGGCTACACCTTC
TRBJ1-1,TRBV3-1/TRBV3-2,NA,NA,CASSQGQVKPTEAFF,TGTGCCAGCAGCCAAGGACAGGTCAAGCCCACTGAAGCTTTCTTT
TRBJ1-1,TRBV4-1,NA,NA,CASSHPRDTEAFF,TGCGCCAGCAGCCACCCGAGGGACACTGAAGCTTTCTTT
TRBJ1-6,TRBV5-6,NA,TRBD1,CASSFGDRDSPLHF,TGTGCCAGCAGCTTCGGGGACAGAGACTCACCCCTCCACTTT
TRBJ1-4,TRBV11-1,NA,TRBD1,CASSADRGGEKLFF,TGTGCCAGCAGCGCCGACAGGGGAGGCGAAAAACTGTTTTTT
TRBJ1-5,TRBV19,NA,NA,CASSTPLTALNQPQHF,TGTGCCAGTAGTACCCCCCTAACGGCGCTCAATCAGCCCCAGCATTTT
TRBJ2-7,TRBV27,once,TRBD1,CASSLSGTGPYEQYF,TGTGCCAGCAGTTTATCCGGGACAGGCCCCTACGAGCAGTACTTC
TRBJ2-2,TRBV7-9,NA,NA,CASSLRATGELFF,TGTGCCAGCAGCCTACGGGCTACCGGGGAGCTGTTTTTT
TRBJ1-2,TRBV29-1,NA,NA,CSVDPGGGSGYTF,TGCAGCGTCGACCCGGGGGGGGGCTCCGGCTACACCTTC
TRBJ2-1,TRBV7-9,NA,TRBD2,CASSLDVSGVYNEQFF,TGTGCCAGCAGCTTAGATGTTAGCGGGGTCTACAATGAGCAGTTCTTC
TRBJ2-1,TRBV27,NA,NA,CASSTGNEQFF,TGTGCCAGCAGTACCGGCAATGAGCAGTTCTTC
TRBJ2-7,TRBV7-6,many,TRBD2,CASSPAGEGYEQYF,TGTGCCAGCAGCCCCGCGGGAGAGGGGTACGAGCAGTACTTC
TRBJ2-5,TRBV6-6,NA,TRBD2,CASSHGTSGGAPGTQYF,TGTGCCAGCAGTCACGGGACTAGCGGGGGCGCCCCAGGGACCCAGTACTTC
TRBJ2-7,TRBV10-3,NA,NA,CAISESAPSGRVEQYF,TGTGCCATCAGTGAGTCGGCTCCTTCAGGGCGGGTCGAGCAGTACTTC
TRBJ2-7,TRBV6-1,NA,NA,CASSEFGRGEQYF,TGTGCCAGCAGTGAATTCGGGAGAGGCGAGCAGTACTTC
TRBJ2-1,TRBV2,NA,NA,CASIEINNEQFF,TGTGCCAGCATAGAGATTAACAATGAGCAGTTCTTC
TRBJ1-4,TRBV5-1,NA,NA,CASSLDSAPEKLFF,TGCGCCAGCAGCTTGGACAGCGCGCCCGAAAAACTGTTTTTT
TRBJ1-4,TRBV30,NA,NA,CAFRTAKLFF,TGTGCCTTCCGGACAGCAAAACTGTTTTTT
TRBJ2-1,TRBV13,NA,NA,CASSYLNEQFF,TGTGCCAGCAGCTATCTGAATGAGCAGTTCTTC
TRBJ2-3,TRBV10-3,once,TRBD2,CASSPQAGGQDTQYF,TGTGCCTCCTCCCCCCAAGCGGGAGGCCAAGATACGCAGTATTTT
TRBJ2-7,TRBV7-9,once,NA,CASSLRGSEQYF,TGTGCCAGCAGCTTACGGGGCTCCGAGCAGTACTTC
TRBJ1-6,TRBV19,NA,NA,CASLNYNSPLHF,TGTGCCAGTTTGAACTATAATTCACCCCTCCACTTT
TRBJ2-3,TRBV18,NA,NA,CASRDGGTDTQYF,TGTGCCAGCCGGGACGGAGGAACAGATACGCAGTATTTT
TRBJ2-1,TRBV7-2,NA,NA,CASSVGIPMGNEQFF,TGTGCCAGCAGCGTCGGGATACCGATGGGGAATGAGCAGTTCTTC
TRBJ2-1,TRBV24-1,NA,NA,CATSEGFGSYNEQFF,TGTGCCACCAGTGAAGGGTTTGGGTCTTACAATGAGCAGTTCTTC
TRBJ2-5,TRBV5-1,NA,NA,CASTPLGGHQETQYF,TGCGCCAGCACCCCGTTGGGGGGGCACCAAGAGACCCAGTACTTC
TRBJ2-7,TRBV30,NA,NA,CAWSRGTYEQYF,TGTGCCTGGAGTAGAGGAACATACGAGCAGTACTTC
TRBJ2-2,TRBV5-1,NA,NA,CASSYQGVRTGELFF,TGCGCCAGCAGTTATCAGGGAGTTCGGACCGGGGAGCTGTTTTTT
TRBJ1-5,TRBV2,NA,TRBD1,CASSASQGAWQPQHF,TGTGCCAGCAGTGCATCACAGGGGGCATGGCAGCCCCAGCATTTT
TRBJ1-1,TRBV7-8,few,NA,CASSQKRMNTEAFF,TGTGCCAGCAGCCAGAAAAGAATGAACACTGAAGCTTTCTTT
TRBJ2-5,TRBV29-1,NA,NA,CSVETARETQYF,TGCAGCGTTGAAACCGCCAGGGAGACCCAGTACTTC
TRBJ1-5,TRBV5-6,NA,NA,CASSLGVQPQHF,TGTGCCAGCAGCCTGGGGGTCCAGCCCCAGCATTTT
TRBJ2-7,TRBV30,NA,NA,CAWSPPGDGGTYEQYF,TGTGCCTGGAGCCCTCCGGGGGACGGGGGAACCTACGAGCAGTACTTC